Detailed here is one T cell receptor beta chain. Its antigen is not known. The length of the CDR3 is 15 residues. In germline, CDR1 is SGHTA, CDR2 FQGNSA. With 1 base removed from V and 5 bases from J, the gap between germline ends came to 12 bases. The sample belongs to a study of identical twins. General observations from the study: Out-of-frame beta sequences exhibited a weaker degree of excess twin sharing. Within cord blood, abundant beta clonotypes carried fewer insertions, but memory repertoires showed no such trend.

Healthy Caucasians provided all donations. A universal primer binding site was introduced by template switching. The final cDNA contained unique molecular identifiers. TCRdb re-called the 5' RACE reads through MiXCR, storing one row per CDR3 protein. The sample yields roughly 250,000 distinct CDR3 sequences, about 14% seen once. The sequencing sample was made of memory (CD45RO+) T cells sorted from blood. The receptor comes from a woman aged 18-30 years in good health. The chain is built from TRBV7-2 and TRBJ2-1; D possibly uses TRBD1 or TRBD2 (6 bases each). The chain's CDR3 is CASSLVRGPNNEQFF. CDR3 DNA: TGTGCCAGCAGCTTAGTTCGGGGGCCAAACAATGAGCAGTTCTTC.